This T cell receptor beta chain originates from a study of blood T cell repertoires in COVID-19. The germline CDR1 and CDR2 sequences are MNHEY and SVGAGI. The CDR3 is 13 amino acids. Losses at the gene ends were 5 bases for V and 2 bases for J; bases not matched to a gene: 2. This clone was observed a few times. Generated by immunoSEQ multiplex PCR, the TCRdb table keeps only in-frame clones and is missing some. Here the sample spans approximately 200,000 clones, roughly 87% being singletons. The chain uses TRBV6-5 and TRBJ2-7; 8 bases map to TRBD1. The clonotype comes from a woman aged 25-40 years who had recovered from COVID-19. The material sequenced was PBMCs or T cells enriched from blood (not recorded which). The CDR3 loop is CASSQGQAYEQYF. For the CDR3, the DNA is TGTGCCAGCAGTCAGGGACAGGCCTACGAGCAGTACTTC.